The entry below describes one TCR beta chain. 13 Jbeta primers and 60 Vbeta primers were used for the PCR. Per the authors' pipeline: A follow-up analysis tallied approximately 85 million unique TCR beta chains, roughly 11 million shared. Clones were sequenced by immunoSEQ multiplex PCR, and TCRdb holds only the in-frame ones, with some missing. For V, J and clone size, that table is used; D and trimming come from the DNA. The repertoire consists of approximately 100,000 clones, with about 80% occurring once and the leading ten covering approximately 1.9%. Nominally healthy donors provided the samples, though records likely missed some immune exposures. This donor's record omits CMV serostatus. The data belong to a study of cytomegalovirus exposure and HLA in healthy donors. Study background: Around 86 million unique TCRs, all from HLA-typed donors, were included in an early release of the data.

In germline, CDR1 is SGHTA, CDR2 FQGNSA. The CDR3 is 14 amino acids. Trimming pared 5 bases from V and 1 base from J, leaving 12 bases between. The receptor's source is a human donor in good health. Sequenced input: PBMCs. This rearrangement joins TRBV7-2 to TRBJ2-7; maybe TRBD1 (6 bases). The CDR3 sequence is CASSTQGRSYEQYF. The CDR3 DNA is TGTGCCAGCAGCACCCAGGGGCGGTCCTACGAGCAGTACTTC.